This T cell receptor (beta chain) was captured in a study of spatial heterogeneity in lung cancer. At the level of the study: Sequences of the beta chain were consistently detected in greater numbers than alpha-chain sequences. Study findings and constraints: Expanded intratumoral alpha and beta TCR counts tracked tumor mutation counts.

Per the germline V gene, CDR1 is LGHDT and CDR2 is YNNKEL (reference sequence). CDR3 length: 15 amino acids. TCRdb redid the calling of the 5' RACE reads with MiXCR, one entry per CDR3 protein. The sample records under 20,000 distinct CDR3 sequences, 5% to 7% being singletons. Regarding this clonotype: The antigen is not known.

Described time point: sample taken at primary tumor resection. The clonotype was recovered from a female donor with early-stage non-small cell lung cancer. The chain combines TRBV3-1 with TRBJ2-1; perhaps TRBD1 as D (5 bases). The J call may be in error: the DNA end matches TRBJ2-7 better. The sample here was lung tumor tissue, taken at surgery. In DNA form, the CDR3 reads TGTGCCAGCAGCCAACTGGGGCGAACGTACAATGAGCAGTACTTC. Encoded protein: CASSQLGRTYNEQYF.